This note documents a single TCR beta chain sequence. Its target is not known. The CDR3 covers 14 residues. Germline CDR1 KGHSH, CDR2 LQKENI. V was clipped by 7 bases and J by 4 bases, with 16 bases between them. This entry belongs to a study of radiotherapy plus CTLA-4 blockade in lung cancer. For the study at large: The study recorded objective responses in approximately 19% of patients and disease control in 31%.

The data were produced by immunoSEQ multiplex PCR, yet TCRdb's version contains in-frame clones alone and is incomplete. Among approximately 72,000 clones listed, about 80% were seen once. It was focal radiation plus CTLA-4 blockade with ipilimumab that patients with chemo-refractory metastatic non-small-cell lung cancer received. Study-level findings and limits: Clones of tumor-derived TCRs expanded in blood after radiotherapy plus ipilimumab. How blood T cell clones changed early, along with interferon-beta, reportedly forecast response best.

This receptor was taken from a human donor with non-small cell lung cancer who had a complete response to radiotherapy plus ipilimumab. The sample here was peripheral blood, taken from a patient treated with radiotherapy plus ipilimumab. The chain joins TRBV18 to TRBJ1-1; TRBD1 might be the D (6 bases). As DNA, the CDR3 is TGTGCCAGCTTGGCTTCGGACAGTGTCACTGAAGCTTTCTTT. Its translation: CASLASDSVTEAFF.